This T cell receptor beta chain came from a study of cytomegalovirus exposure and HLA in healthy donors (dated by TCRdb to the late 2010s). Study-level background: According to an earlier analysis of 587 of the donors, 150 million to 200 million T cells yielded some 120 million unique TCR beta sequences and 276 Gb of sequence data. On average, 235,054 unique TCR beta nucleotide sequences were sequenced per donor among fewer than 500 genotyped donors of the cohort, with 15% to 20% of those sequences being non-productive. The study used immunosequencing to profile the T cell repertoires of several hundred subjects and linked those repertoires to cytomegalovirus serostatus. To predict cytomegalovirus infection status, the study combined high-throughput TCR immunosequencing, statistical association of individual TCRs with disease status, and machine learning. About 280 gigabases of sequencing data and approximately 92 million unique TCR sequences made up an early release that covered some 640 HLA-typed donors. A later genetic analysis used genome-wide SNP genotypes for about three fifths of the 666 donors, treating that subset as a discovery cohort. Rather than drawing on any new phenotypic data, the later analysis identified candidate immune exposures from TCR beta sequences and the way those sequences occurred across donors. To study patterns of TCR occurrence, a later analysis re-analyzed previously published TCR beta repertoires from 500 to 850 donors and added high-resolution HLA genotyping. Roughly five DR-DQ haplotypes were handled as single units for association and clustering, since linkage in the cohort was strong. Of the roughly 400 genotyped donors, roughly 85% fell in the genetic ancestry cluster associated with self-reported Caucasian donors. Donor age, sex, ethnicity and CMV serostatus were compiled together with the repertoire data. All discovery cohort repertoires had been generated on a single sequencing platform. Along with the roughly 670-subject first cohort, a separate validation cohort of over a hundred different subjects was used. An earlier analysis of around 540 of the donors applied high-throughput TCR beta sequencing to assess whether each TCR beta V gene segment acted as functional or pseudogenic. The number of typed donors differed by locus: about 620-640 for A, B, C, DRB1 and DQB1; roughly 510 for DQA1; some 590 for DPA1; and some 430 for DPB1. Class I and class II HLA loci were covered by the typing at four-digit resolution. The study aimed to test whether cataloging public T cell receptors could reveal signatures of past pathogen exposure. Results the study describes overall, beyond this receptor: Most CMV-associated TCR beta chains appeared to be HLA-restricted in a later analysis, and the HLA associations seemed to be driven largely by CMV exposure. According to a later analysis, TCR association rates differed among HLA loci, with DRB1 alleles showing the most associated TCRs and HLA-C alleles showing the fewest. Specific HLA alleles were associated with over 15,000 TCR beta sequences at a false discovery rate of 0.05 in a later analysis. Correlated functional status among segregating V segments might reflect linkage disequilibrium, but an unknown experimental factor could not be ruled out. A further reported finding was that TCR beta sequences accurately predicted the HLA-A and HLA-B alleles for most subjects in the first cohort. In vitro tests confirmed that a few of the cytomegalovirus-associated TCR beta chains recognize cytomegalovirus antigens. The sequencing pipeline was judged likely to have produced a cluster of highly shared sequence variants as a technical artifact. When HLA alleles, especially DR and DQ, strongly co-occurred, TCR associations were difficult to assign to individual alleles. According to a later analysis, parvovirus B19, influenza, CMV and Epstein-Barr virus appeared linked to several top co-occurrence clusters. Roughly uniform sequencing depth across donors was assumed in presence/absence analyses, although this assumption may not hold. Because counts were too low, roughly 18 rarely observed V segments, including chromosome 9 orphons, were left out of the earlier analysis of several hundred of the donors. The classifier was reported to diagnose cytomegalovirus status with high specificity and sensitivity in both the original cohort and the validation cohort. Because some donors lacked HLA typing at each locus, the association tests relied only on the typed subset. Compared with equally common non-associated chains, HLA-associated TCR beta chains in a later analysis were more clonally expanded and had lower generation probabilities. It was suggested by the authors that the approach could potentially be generalized to other disease states and immunological phenotypes. Because the 87-base-pair reads could not distinguish some IMGT-functional V segments, including TRBV6-2 and TRBV6-3, those segments were excluded. The study listed approximately 150 TCR beta chains as associated with cytomegalovirus. Only TCR beta chains were sequenced in this cohort, and the absence of alpha or paired-chain data limited detectable features. V-gene and J-gene trimming of TCR beta chains was associated with a missense DCLRE1C variant in a later genetic analysis, and the association was replicated in an independent cohort. Most TCR sequences were observed very rarely across donors, whereas some public TCRs were present in many individuals. In a later genetic analysis, fewer N-insertions in productive TCRs were reported among donors in an Asian-associated ancestry cluster than the roughly 640-donor mean. Immune exposure information for the cohort was limited to CMV serostatus. An earlier analysis of some 590 of the donors showed that most TCR beta V segments appeared in productive rearrangements either about 90% or about 30% of the time, which broadly matched IMGT annotations.

A word on this clone: The antigen this receptor binds is unknown. Base qualities were left out, and no much larger clone turns up one base away.

The cohort comprised hundreds of healthy bone marrow donors. At the time of sampling, every cohort member was nominally healthy, though immune exposures that went unrecorded were likely present. The donor was CMV seronegative and belonged to the group of 352 seronegative cohort members. A peripheral blood sample was collected from each donor, and TCR beta sequencing was performed on peripheral blood mononuclear cells. Genomic DNA extraction from the blood cell samples was performed with the Qiagen DNeasy Blood Extraction Kit. Receptor libraries were prepared by the immunoSEQ multiplex PCR assay. For the multiplex PCR, a mixture combining 60 forward primers for TCR Vbeta segments and 13 reverse primers for TCR Jbeta segments was used. The CDR3 region of rearranged TCR beta genes was amplified from genomic DNA with a multiplex PCR assay. The Illumina HiSeq System was used to sequence the amplified TCR beta libraries as 87-base-pair reads. In the authors' own workflow: A later analysis tallied around 80 million unique TCR beta chains across the 550 to 850 repertoires, and some 10 million of those chains were shared by two or more donors. A nearest-neighbor algorithm error-corrected the raw reads and collapsed the reads into unique sequences, merging closely related sequences to remove PCR and sequencing errors. Alignment of CDR3 sequences to IMGT reference sequences was used to assign V, D and J gene segments. For a sequence to be retained, a match of at least six nucleotides was required to both a V gene segment and a J gene segment. A rearrangement was called productive if the CDR3 had no stop codons and remained in frame with V and J, and every other rearrangement was called non-productive. Following IMGT convention, CDR3 was defined as the stretch from the second conserved V-encoded cysteine up to the conserved J-encoded phenylalanine. In an earlier analysis of 550 to 650 of the donors, sequences lacking an unambiguous match to a single V gene segment were excluded. In an earlier analysis of several hundred of the donors, V segments were called functional above 56.7% productive rearrangements and were called segregating when the between-donor standard deviation exceeded 5%. A statistical classification framework was developed to diagnose cytomegalovirus status using the catalog of TCR beta chain sequences. In a later analysis, TCR nucleotide sequences were compared against IMGT/GENE-DB human TR gene sequences so that V and J genes could be assigned. A later analysis assigned CDR3 sequences and most-parsimonious VDJ recombination scenarios with the TCRdist pipeline. In a later analysis, each TCR beta chain was defined by its CDR3 amino acid sequence together with its V-gene family, and reads without a unique V-gene family were excluded. As a way to deal with suspected cross-contamination and a sequencing artifact, a later analysis dropped approximately 570 nucleotide sequences that were highly shared and had low generation probability. In a later analysis, a clonal expansion index for each public chain was calculated from normalized within-repertoire ranks of inferred template counts. A later analysis computed generation probabilities with a VDJ recombination model fitted to out-of-frame rearrangements, and checked the results against IGoR. Hypergeometric tests were used in a later analysis to score TCR-TCR, TCR-HLA and TCR-CMV co-occurrence, with a repertoire-size bias correction applied to the TCR pairs. In a later analysis, false discovery rates were estimated by permuting HLA or CMV assignments 20 times. In a later analysis, co-occurring TCRs were grouped using DBSCAN, and TCRdist sequence similarity was added for clustering within HLA-allele-positive subsets. Repertoires with fewer than 30,000 or more than 120,000 public chains, plus five repertoires with anomalous nucleotide sharing, were excluded from co-occurrence clustering. Entries here come from immuneACCESS through TCRdb and include only in-frame sequences with V and J called. Some clones fail to appear in such tables; in the studies checked, an unresolved V gene covers under half of the shortfall, and the cause of the remainder is unknown. D and trimming were read from the DNA, whereas the V and J calls and clone size are those reported in that table. The sample table lists nearly 95,000 clones, roughly 79% of them with a count of one. Jointly, the top ten make up roughly 3.8% of the sample.

As encoded in the germline V gene, CDR1 is MRHNA while CDR2 is SNTAGT. V sheds 6 bases and J sheds 0 bases, leaving 14 bases between their ends. Taken from cysteine to phenylalanine, the CDR3 has 16 residues. Solely the CDR3 DNA is kept, with 48 bases framed from the first base. The clonotype comes from a woman aged 40 to 50 in good health and CMV-seronegative. This chain joins TRBV6-4 to TRBJ2-2; no D gene call is confident. Sequenced input: PBMCs. The DNA sequence is TGTGCCAGCAGCGCGCAAGTTATATCGAACACCGGGGAGCTGTTTTTT. It translates as CASSAQVISNTGELFF.